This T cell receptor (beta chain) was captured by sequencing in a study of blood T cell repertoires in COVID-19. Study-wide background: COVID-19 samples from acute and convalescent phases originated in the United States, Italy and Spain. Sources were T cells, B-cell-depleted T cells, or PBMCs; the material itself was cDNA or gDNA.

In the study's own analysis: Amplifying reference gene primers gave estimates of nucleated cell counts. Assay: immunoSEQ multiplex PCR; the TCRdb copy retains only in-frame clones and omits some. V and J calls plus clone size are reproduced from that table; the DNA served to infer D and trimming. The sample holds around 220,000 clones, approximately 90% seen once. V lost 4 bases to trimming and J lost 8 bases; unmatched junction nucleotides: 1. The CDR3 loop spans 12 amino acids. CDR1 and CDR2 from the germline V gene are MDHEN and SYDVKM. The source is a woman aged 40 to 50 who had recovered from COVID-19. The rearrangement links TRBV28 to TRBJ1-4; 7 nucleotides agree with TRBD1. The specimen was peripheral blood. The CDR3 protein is CASSSQGEKLFF. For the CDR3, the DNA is TGTGCCAGCAGTTCACAGGGGGAAAAACTGTTTTTT.